This TCR beta chain was retrieved from a study of OX40 agonist ivuxolimab in advanced cancers. Study-level background: The patients received agonistic anti-OX40 (CD134) antibody ivuxolimab.

Here immunoSEQ multiplex PCR was the method, and the copy in TCRdb shows in-frame clones only, minus some. The sample includes about 46,000 clones, 88% of them seen just once. The CDR3 sequence is 16 residues long. Losses at the gene ends were 4 bases for V and 4 bases for J; bases not matched to a gene: 8. Germline V gives CDR1 MDHEN, CDR2 SYDVKM. This chain links TRBV28 with TRBJ1-4; 8 positions agree with TRBD1. The input for sequencing was CD4+ or CD8+ T cells sorted from blood, taken in a trial of the OX40 agonist ivuxolimab. The sequence was obtained from an adult with an advanced solid tumor such as melanoma, head and neck, liver or kidney cancer. The CDR3 DNA is TGTGCCAGCAGTTCGGTGTACAGGGGGTTTAATGAAAAACTGTTTTTT. This gives the protein CASSSVYRGFNEKLFF.